Listed here are 21 T cell receptor beta chains from one sample, sequenced in a study of blood T cell repertoires in COVID-19. TCRdb's copy holds only in-frame clones and misses some; the assay was immunoSEQ multiplex PCR. The data hold about 80,000 clones, with around 88% observed a single time. Sequencing input: peripheral blood. These receptors all come from a man older than 75 with active or convalescent COVID-19.

This chain connects TRBV19 to TRBJ2-7, with 7 positions matching TRBD2. Germline values: CDR1 LNHDA, CDR2 SQIVND (reference sequence). The V and J ends lost 4 bases and 2 bases, in that order; junction bases with no gene match: 8. This CDR3 comprises 15 residues. The CDR3 reads CASSKGLGPPYEQYF. CDR3 nucleotides: TGTGCCAGTAGTAAAGGACTAGGGCCCCCCTACGAGCAGTACTTC. The full variable domain, its missing parts supplied by reference TRBV19 and TRBJ2-7, is DGGITQSPKYLFRKEGQNVTLSCEQNLNHDAMYWYRQDPGQGLRLIYYSQIVNDFQKGDIAEGYSVSREKKESFPLTVTSAQKNPTAFYLCASSKGLGPPYEQYFGPGTRLTVT.

The chain joins TRBV7-3 to TRBJ1-1; D unclear. Per the germline V gene, CDR1 is SGHTA and CDR2 is FQGTGA. CDR3 length: 14 amino acids. Trimming removed 5 bases from V and 1 base from J, with 11 bases in between. The CDR3 region is CASSPRAGNTEAFF. CDR3 in DNA: TGTGCCAGCAGCCCAAGGGCGGGGAACACTGAAGCTTTCTTT.

The chain's CDR3 is CASRGSSYNEQFF. The CDR3 nucleotides read TGTGCCAGCAGGGGGAGCTCCTACAATGAGCAGTTCTTC. This sequence joins TRBV25-1 and TRBJ2-1; D possibly corresponds to TRBD2 (5 bases). The CDR3 is made up of 13 amino acids. Trimming removed 6 bases from V and 0 bases from J, with 6 bases in between. Germline V gene lookup returns CDR1 MGHDK and CDR2 SYGVNS.

The chain carries TRBV5-6 and TRBJ2-3; 7 positions agree with TRBD2. The CDR3 covers 14 residues. Germline CDR1 is SGHDT and CDR2 is YYEEEE. With 3 bases clipped from V and 1 base from J, the junction kept 2 bases outside the gene matches. The CDR3 region has the DNA TGTGCCAGCAGCTCGAGCGGGGGCACAGATACGCAGTATTTT. Encoded protein: CASSSSGGTDTQYF.

The rearrangement links TRBV7-2 to TRBJ2-1, with D possibly matching TRBD2 (7 bases). The germline gives CDR1 SGHTA, CDR2 FQGNSA. The V end was cut by 5 bases, the J end by 6 bases, with 14 bases between. CDR3 length: 14 residues. The chain's CDR3 is CASSPGGRGNEQFF. CDR3 bases: TGTGCCAGCAGCCCCGGGGGGCGGGGCAATGAGCAGTTCTTC. Full variable domain (remainder filled in from reference TRBV7-2 and TRBJ2-1): GAGVSQSPSNKVTEKGKDVELRCDPISGHTALYWYRQSLGQGLEFLIYFQGNSAPDKSGLPSDRFSAERTGGSVSTLTIQRTQQEDSAVYLCASSPGGRGNEQFFGPGTRLTVL.

This chain connects TRBV27 to TRBJ2-7; 9 nucleotides agree with TRBD2. Trimming at V came to 1 base and at J to 4 bases, leaving 11 bases not matched to a gene. This CDR3 has 17 amino acids. Per germline, CDR1 MNHEY and CDR2 SMNVEV (reference sequence). The CDR3 here is CASSLLLAGQTRYEQYF. The CDR3 DNA is TGTGCCAGCAGTTTATTACTAGCGGGCCAGACACGGTACGAGCAGTACTTC.

This chain uses TRBV9 with TRBJ2-1, with 7 bases fitting TRBD2. The CDR3 is made up of 15 amino acids. V lost 3 bases, J lost 1 base, and 4 bases stayed unmatched. Germline lookup yields CDR1 SGDLS and CDR2 YYNGEE. This chain's CDR3 is CASSEAGPSYNEQFF. CDR3 in DNA: TGTGCCAGCAGCGAAGCGGGGCCTTCCTACAATGAGCAGTTCTTC.

The rearrangement links TRBV5-6 to TRBJ2-7, with 11 bases aligning to TRBD1. The ends lost 4 bases at V and 4 bases at J; junction bases unmatched: 7. The CDR3 consists of 15 residues. CDR1 and CDR2 from the germline V gene are SGHDT and YYEEEE. The CDR3 loop reads CASSARTGGGYEQYF. The CDR3 nucleotides are TGTGCCAGCAGCGCCCGGACAGGGGGCGGGTACGAGCAGTACTTC.

The V and J genes are TRBV3-1 (or the pseudogene TRBV3-2) and TRBJ1-2, with 9 bases fitting TRBD1. CDR3 length: 13 residues. V lost 2 bases to trimming and J lost 8 bases; unmatched junction nucleotides: 3. Germline values: CDR1 LGHDT, CDR2 YNNKEL (reference sequence). CDR3 DNA sequence: TGTGCCAGCAGCCAACGGACAGGGGAGGGCTACACCTTC. Amino acid sequence: CASSQRTGEGYTF.

The chain recombines TRBV7-3 with TRBJ2-2; D is unresolved. Per the germline V gene, CDR1 is SGHTA and CDR2 is FQGTGA. V lost 5 bases and J lost 1, with 8 bases in between. The length of the CDR3 is 14 residues. CDR3 sequence reads: CASSPPGNTGELFF. The CDR3, as DNA: TGTGCCAGCAGCCCCCCCGGGAACACCGGGGAGCTGTTTTTT.

The chain uses TRBV6-6 and TRBJ1-5; 9 bases align to TRBD1. Trimming cost V 5 bases and J 6 bases; bases outside gene matches: 2. This CDR3 spans 13 amino acids. Germline V lookup: CDR1 MNHNY, CDR2 SVGAGI (reference sequence). This CDR3 reads CASSPQGAQPQHF. CDR3 DNA: TGTGCCAGCAGTCCACAGGGGGCTCAGCCCCAGCATTTT.

There are a few counts of this clone. The chain joins TRBV5-4 to TRBJ2-2, with 8 bases matching TRBD2. V gave up 3 bases and J gave up 6 bases; unmatched junction bases: 10. The CDR3 spans 16 residues. Germline CDR1 and CDR2: SGHNT and YYREEE (reference sequence). The chain's CDR3 is CASSSGLGEDPGELFF. The CDR3, as DNA: TGTGCCAGCAGCTCGGGACTAGGAGAGGACCCCGGGGAGCTGTTTTTT.

The CDR3 bases are TGTGCCAGCAGCTCCCTGGGACTAGCGGGGGGAATCACCGGGGAGCTGTTTTTT. This codes for CASSSLGLAGGITGELFF. V usage is TRBV11-3 and J usage is TRBJ2-2, with 15 positions matching TRBD2. Trimming took 4 bases from V and 4 from J; bases not matched to a gene: 7. The CDR3 sequence is 18 residues long. Looked up from germline, CDR1 is SGHNT and CDR2 is YENEEA.

This clone has just one count. The chain uses TRBV7-2 and TRBJ2-5; D is unclear. This CDR3 is built from 12 residues. Germline CDR1 reads SGHTA; CDR2 reads FQGNSA. The germline V and J ends were trimmed by 2 bases and 5 bases, with 6 bases remaining between them. The CDR3 bases are TGTGCCAGCAGCTTATTACGGGAGACCCAGTACTTC. Translation: CASSLLRETQYF.

V usage is TRBV30 and J usage is TRBJ2-6; 8 bases are shared with TRBD2. V lost 4 bases to trimming and J lost 1 base; unmatched junction nucleotides: 15. Germline V CDR1 and CDR2: GTSNPN, SVGIG (reference sequence). CDR3 length: 19 residues. The CDR3 DNA sequence: TGTGCCTGGATGTCCCTTTTAGCGGGAAGGATTTCTGGGGCCAACGTCCTGACTTTC. It translates to CAWMSLLAGRISGANVLTF.

This clone came up once. V is TRBV19 and J is TRBJ2-1, with 12 bases identical to TRBD2. The CDR3 spans 14 residues. Germline loops: CDR1 LNHDA, CDR2 SQIVND (reference sequence). Trimming at V came to 9 bases and at J to 8 bases, leaving 8 bases not matched to a gene. The CDR3 coding sequence is TGTGCCAGCAGTCTAGCGGGGGGGCGATATGAGCAGTTCTTC. It specifies CASSLAGGRYEQFF.

The chain uses TRBV5-6 and TRBJ2-1, with D possibly being TRBD1 (6 bases). Per germline, CDR1 SGHDT and CDR2 YYEEEE. The ends were cut back, 0 bases at V and 1 base at J, with 11 bases in the middle. The CDR3 loop spans 16 amino acids. The CDR3: CASSLGQALSYNEQFF. The CDR3 DNA reads TGTGCCAGCAGCTTGGGACAGGCCCTTTCCTACAATGAGCAGTTCTTC.

The rearrangement uses TRBV3-1 (or the pseudogene TRBV3-2) and TRBJ2-7; 12 bases map to TRBD2. Germline CDR1 reads LGHDT; CDR2 reads YNNKEL (reference sequence). The CDR3 runs 15 residues. Trimming cost V 3 bases and J 8 bases; bases outside gene matches: 8. This CDR3 is CASSQDLAGGLQQYF. Here the CDR3 DNA reads TGTGCCAGCAGCCAGGACCTAGCGGGAGGGTTACAGCAGTACTTC.

The gene calls are TRBV28 and TRBJ2-2, with TRBD2 matching 16 bases. V dropped 5 bases and J dropped 7; count of bases not matched to a gene: 7. CDR3 length: 17 amino acids. Germline CDR1 and CDR2: MDHEN and SYDVKM. CDR3 in amino acids: CASSLGLAGGPFGELFF. The DNA for the CDR3 is TGTGCCAGCAGTCTGGGACTAGCGGGAGGGCCGTTCGGGGAGCTGTTTTTT.

The gene calls are TRBV7-2 and TRBJ2-1; TRBD2 agrees at 11 bases. V trimming: 5 bases; J trimming: 9 bases; junction bases outside the gene matches: 18. The germline V gene has CDR1 SGHTA and CDR2 FQGNSA. The CDR3 loop spans 18 amino acids. The CDR3 is CASSPRGSLAGGRSEQFF. CDR3 nucleotide sequence: TGTGCCAGCAGCCCACGGGGGAGCCTAGCGGGAGGTCGGAGTGAGCAGTTCTTC.

This chain connects TRBV29-1 to TRBJ1-1; maybe TRBD1 (5 bases). V lost 3 bases and J 1 base, leaving 9 bases between the germline ends. Germline loops: CDR1 SQVTM, CDR2 ANQGSEA. The CDR3 length is 13 residues. CDR3 region: CSVDRQRNTEAFF. In DNA, the CDR3 is TGCAGCGTTGACAGACAGCGGAACACTGAAGCTTTCTTT.